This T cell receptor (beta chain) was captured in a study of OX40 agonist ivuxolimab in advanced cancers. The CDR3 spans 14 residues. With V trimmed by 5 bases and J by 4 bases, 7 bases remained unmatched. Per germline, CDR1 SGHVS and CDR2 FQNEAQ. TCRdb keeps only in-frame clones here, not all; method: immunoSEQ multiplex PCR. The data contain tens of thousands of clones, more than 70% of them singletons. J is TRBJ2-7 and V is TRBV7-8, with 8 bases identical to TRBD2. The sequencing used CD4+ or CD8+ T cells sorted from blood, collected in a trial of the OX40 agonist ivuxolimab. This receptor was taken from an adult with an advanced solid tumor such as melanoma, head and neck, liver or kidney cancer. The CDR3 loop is CASSHLAGKYEQYF. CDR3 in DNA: TGTGCCAGCAGCCATTTAGCGGGAAAGTACGAGCAGTACTTC.